This T cell receptor (beta chain) derives from a study of molecular identifiers for immune sequencing clone quantification. The V segment lost 7 bases and the J segment 4 bases; nucleotides outside the gene matches: 27. This CDR3 is built from 21 residues. Germline values: CDR1 SNHLY, CDR2 FYNNEI. TCRdb itself ran the PCR reads through MiXCR, one entry per CDR3 protein. The profile shows approximately 9,000 distinct CDR3 sequences, approximately 15% of them singletons. V and J are TRBV2 and TRBJ2-3, with TRBD2 matching 9 bases. This sequence was found in a human donor in good health. Some libraries in this study had Jurkat cell RNA spiked in. Sequenced: naive CD8+ T cells from blood, with Jurkat cell RNA spiked in. The subset is: FACS-sorted CD8+CD4-CCR7+CD45RA+ naive T cells. The CDR3 spells CASTPLLGPAGGRLGADTQYF. The CDR3 DNA reads TGTGCCAGCACCCCCCTTTTAGGACCAGCGGGGGGTAGGCTTGGAGCAGATACGCAGTATTTT.